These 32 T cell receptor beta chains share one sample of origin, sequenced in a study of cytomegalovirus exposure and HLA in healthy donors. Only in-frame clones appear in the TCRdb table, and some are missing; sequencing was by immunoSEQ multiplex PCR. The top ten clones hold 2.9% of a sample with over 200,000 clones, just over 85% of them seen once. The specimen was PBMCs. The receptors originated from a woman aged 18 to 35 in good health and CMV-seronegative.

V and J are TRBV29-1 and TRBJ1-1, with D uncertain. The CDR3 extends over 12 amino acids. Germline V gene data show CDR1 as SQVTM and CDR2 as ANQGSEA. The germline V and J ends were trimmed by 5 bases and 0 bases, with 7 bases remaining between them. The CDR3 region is CSVTEMNTEAFF. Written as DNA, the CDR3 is TGCAGCGTTACAGAGATGAACACTGAAGCTTTCTTT.

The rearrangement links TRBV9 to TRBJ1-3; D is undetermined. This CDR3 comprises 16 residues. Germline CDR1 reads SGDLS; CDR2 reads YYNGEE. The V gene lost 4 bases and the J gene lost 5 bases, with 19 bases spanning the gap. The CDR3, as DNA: TGTGCCAGCAGCTCCCGGGAGTGGCAGGCTAGAAACACCATATATTTT. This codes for CASSSREWQARNTIYF.

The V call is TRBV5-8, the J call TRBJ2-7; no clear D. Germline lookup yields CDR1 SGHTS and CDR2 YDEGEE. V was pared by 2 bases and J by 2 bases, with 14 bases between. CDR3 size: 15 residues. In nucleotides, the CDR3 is TGTGCCAGCAGCTTCCACCCAGACAATGCCTACGAGCAGTACTTC. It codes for CASSFHPDNAYEQYF.

The CDR3 nucleotides read TGTGCCATCAGTAAGAGGGCCCCGGGACTTTACAATGAGCAGTTCTTC. This translates into CAISKRAPGLYNEQFF. This rearrangement joins TRBV10-3 to TRBJ2-1; possible D gene TRBD2, 6 bases. CDR3 length: 16 residues. V dropped 5 bases and J dropped 4 bases, with 18 bases sitting between them. Germline CDR1 reads ENHRY; CDR2 reads SYGVKD.

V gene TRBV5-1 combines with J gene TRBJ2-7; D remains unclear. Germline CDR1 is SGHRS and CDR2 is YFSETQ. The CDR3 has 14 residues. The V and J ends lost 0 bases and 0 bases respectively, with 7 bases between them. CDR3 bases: TGCGCCAGCAGCTTGGATGGGCCCTCCTACGAGCAGTACTTC. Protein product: CASSLDGPSYEQYF.

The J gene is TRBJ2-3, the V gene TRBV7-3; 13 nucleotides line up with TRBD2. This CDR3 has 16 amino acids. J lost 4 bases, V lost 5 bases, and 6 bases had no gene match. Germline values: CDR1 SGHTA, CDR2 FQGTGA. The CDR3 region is CASSTGLAGVADTQYF. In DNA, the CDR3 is TGTGCCAGCAGCACCGGACTAGCGGGAGTCGCAGATACGCAGTATTTT.

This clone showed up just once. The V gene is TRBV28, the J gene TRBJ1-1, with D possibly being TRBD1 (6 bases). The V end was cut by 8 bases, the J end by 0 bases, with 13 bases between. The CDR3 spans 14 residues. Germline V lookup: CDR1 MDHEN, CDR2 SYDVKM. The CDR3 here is CASRLPGVNTEAFF. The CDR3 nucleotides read TGTGCCAGCCGGTTACCAGGGGTGAACACTGAAGCTTTCTTT. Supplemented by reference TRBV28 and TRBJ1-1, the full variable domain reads DVKVTQSSRYLVKRTGEKVFLECVQDMDHENMFWYRQDPGLGLRLIYFSYDVKMKEKGDIPEGYSVSREKKERFSLILESASTNQTSMYLCASRLPGVNTEAFFGQGTRLTVV.

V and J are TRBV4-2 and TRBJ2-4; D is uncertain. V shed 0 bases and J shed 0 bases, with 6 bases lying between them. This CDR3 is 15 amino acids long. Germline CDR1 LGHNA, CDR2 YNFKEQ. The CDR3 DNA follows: TGTGCCAGCAGCCAAGATACGGGAGCCAAAAACATTCAGTACTTC. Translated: CASSQDTGAKNIQYF.

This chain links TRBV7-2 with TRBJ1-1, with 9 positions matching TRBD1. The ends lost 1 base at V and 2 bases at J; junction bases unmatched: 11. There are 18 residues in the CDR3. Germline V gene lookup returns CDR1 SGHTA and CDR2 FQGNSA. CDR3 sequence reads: CASSLVGGQGERNTEAFF. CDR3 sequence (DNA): TGTGCCAGCAGCTTAGTTGGGGGACAGGGCGAGAGAAACACTGAAGCTTTCTTT.

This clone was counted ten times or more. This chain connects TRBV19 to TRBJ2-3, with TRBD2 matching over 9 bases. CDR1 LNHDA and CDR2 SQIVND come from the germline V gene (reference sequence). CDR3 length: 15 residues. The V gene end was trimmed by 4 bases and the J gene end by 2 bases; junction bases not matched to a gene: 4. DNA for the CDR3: TGTGCCAGTAGTACAATAGCGGGAGCCACAGATACGCAGTATTTT. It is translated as CASSTIAGATDTQYF.

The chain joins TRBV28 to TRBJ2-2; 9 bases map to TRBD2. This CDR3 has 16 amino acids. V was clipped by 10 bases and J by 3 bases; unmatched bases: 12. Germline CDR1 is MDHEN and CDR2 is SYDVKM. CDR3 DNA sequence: TGTGCCACCAATCGGGCGGGAGGGATAGACACCGGGGAGCTGTTTTTT. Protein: CATNRAGGIDTGELFF.

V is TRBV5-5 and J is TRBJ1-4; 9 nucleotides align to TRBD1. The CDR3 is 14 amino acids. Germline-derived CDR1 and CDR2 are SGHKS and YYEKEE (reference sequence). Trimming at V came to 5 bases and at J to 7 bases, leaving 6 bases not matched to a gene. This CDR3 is CASSWGQGGEKLFF. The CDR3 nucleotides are TGTGCCAGCAGTTGGGGACAGGGTGGTGAAAAACTGTTTTTT.

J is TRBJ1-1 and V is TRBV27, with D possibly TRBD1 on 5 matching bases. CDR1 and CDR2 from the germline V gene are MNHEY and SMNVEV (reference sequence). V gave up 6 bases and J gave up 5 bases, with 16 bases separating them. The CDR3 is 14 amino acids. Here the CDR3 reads CASSLTGGQTEAFF. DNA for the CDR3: TGTGCCAGCAGCTTAACGGGGGGTCAGACTGAAGCTTTCTTT.

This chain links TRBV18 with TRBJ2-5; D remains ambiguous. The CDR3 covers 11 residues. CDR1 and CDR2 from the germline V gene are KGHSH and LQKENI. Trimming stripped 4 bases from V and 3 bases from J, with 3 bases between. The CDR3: CASSLKETQYF. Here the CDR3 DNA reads TGTGCCAGCTCACTAAAAGAGACCCAGTACTTC.

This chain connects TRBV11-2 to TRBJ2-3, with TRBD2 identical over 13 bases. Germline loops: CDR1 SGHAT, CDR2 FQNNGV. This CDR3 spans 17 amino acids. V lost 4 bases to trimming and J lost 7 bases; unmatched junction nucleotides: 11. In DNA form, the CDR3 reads TGTGCCAGCAGCTCACTCCTAAGGACTAGCGGGGGAAATACGCAGTATTTT. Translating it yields CASSSLLRTSGGNTQYF.

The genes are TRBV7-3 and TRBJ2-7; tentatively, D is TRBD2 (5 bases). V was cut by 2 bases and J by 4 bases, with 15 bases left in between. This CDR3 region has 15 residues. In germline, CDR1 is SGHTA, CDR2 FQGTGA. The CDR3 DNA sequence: TGTGCCAGCAGCTTAGGGCCGGGATCCCCATACGAGCAGTACTTC. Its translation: CASSLGPGSPYEQYF. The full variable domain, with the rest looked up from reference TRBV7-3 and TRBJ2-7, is GAGVSQTPSNKVTEKGKYVELRCDPISGHTALYWYRQSLGQGPEFLIYFQGTGAADDSGLPNDRFFAVRPEGSVSTLKIQRTERGDSAVYLCASSLGPGSPYEQYFGPGTRLTVT.

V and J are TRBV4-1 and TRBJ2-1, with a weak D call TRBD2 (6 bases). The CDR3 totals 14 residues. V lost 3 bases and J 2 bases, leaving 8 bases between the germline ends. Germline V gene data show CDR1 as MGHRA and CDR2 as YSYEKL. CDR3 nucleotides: TGCGCCAGCAGCCAGGCGGGGCCCTACAATGAGCAGTTCTTC. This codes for CASSQAGPYNEQFF.

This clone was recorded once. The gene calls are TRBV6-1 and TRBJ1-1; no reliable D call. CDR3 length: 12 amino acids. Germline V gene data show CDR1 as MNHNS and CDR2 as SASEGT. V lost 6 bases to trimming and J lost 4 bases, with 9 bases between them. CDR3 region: CASRGLGTEAFF. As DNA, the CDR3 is TGTGCCAGCAGGGGCCTTGGCACTGAAGCTTTCTTT.

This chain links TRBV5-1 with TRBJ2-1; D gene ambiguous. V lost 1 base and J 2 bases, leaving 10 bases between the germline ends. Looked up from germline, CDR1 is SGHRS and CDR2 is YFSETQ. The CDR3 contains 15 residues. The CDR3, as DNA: TGCGCCAGCAGCTTGCAGTCAGATCCCTACAATGAGCAGTTCTTC. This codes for CASSLQSDPYNEQFF.

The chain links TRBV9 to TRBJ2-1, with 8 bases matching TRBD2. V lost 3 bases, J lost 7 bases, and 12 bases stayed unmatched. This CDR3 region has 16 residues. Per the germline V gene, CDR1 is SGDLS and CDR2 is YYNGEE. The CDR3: CASSGGAGGMQNEQFF. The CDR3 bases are TGTGCCAGCAGCGGAGGGGCGGGAGGAATGCAGAATGAGCAGTTCTTC.

CDR3 in amino acids: CATSTQSTGVRSYEQYF. The CDR3 bases are TGTGCCACCAGCACCCAAAGCACAGGGGTCAGGTCCTACGAGCAGTACTTC. The chain is built from TRBV15 and TRBJ2-7; 7 nucleotides line up with TRBD1. In germline, CDR1 is LNHNV, CDR2 YYDKDF (reference sequence). Losses at the gene ends were 4 bases for V and 1 base for J; bases not matched to a gene: 13. The CDR3 totals 17 residues.

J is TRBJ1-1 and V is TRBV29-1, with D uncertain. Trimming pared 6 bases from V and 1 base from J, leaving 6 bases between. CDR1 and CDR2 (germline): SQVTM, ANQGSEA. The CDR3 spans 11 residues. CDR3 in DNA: TGCAGCGTGGAGGGGAACACTGAAGCTTTCTTT. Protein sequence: CSVEGNTEAFF.

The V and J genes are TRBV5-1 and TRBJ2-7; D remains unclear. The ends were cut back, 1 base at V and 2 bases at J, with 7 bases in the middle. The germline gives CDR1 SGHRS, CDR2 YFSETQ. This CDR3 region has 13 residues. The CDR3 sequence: CASSLTGAYEQYF. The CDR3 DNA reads TGCGCCAGCAGCTTGACTGGAGCCTACGAGCAGTACTTC.

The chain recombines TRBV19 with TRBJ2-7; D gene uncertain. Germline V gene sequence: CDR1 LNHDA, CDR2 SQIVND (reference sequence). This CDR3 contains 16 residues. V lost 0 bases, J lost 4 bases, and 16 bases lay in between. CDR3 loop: CASSIDLIAPLYEQYF. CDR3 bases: TGTGCCAGTAGTATAGATCTAATAGCTCCCTTGTACGAGCAGTACTTC.

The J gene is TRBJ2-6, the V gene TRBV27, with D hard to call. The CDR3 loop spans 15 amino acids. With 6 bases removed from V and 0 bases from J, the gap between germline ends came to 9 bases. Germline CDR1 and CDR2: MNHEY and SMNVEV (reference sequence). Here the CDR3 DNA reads TGTGCCAGCAGACTTAAAGTCTCTGGGGCCAACGTCCTGACTTTC. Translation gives CASRLKVSGANVLTF.

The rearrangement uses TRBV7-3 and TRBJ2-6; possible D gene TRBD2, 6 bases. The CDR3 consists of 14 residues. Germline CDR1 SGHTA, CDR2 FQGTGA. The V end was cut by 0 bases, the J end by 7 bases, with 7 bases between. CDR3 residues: CASSLTGGANVLTF. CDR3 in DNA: TGTGCCAGCAGCTTAACGGGGGGTGCCAACGTCCTGACTTTC.

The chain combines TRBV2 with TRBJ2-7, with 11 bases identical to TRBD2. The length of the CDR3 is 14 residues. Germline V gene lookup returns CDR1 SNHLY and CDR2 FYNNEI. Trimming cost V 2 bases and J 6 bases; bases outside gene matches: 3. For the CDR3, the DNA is TGTGCCAGCAGTGAACCGGGACTAGCGGCCGAGCAGTACTTC. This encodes CASSEPGLAAEQYF. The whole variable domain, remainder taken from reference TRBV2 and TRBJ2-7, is EPEVTQTPSHQVTQMGQEVILRCVPISNHLYFYWYRQILGQKVEFLVSFYNNEISEKSEIFDDQFSVERPDGSNFTLKIRSTKLEDSAMYFCASSEPGLAAEQYFGPGTRLTVT.

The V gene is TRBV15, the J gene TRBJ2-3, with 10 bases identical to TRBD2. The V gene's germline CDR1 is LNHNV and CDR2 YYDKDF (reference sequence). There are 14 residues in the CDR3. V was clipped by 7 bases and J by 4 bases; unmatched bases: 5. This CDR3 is CATNGLAGADTQYF. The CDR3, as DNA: TGTGCCACCAACGGGCTAGCGGGGGCAGATACGCAGTATTTT.

The CDR3 is CATMDRYSTDTQYF. The CDR3 nucleotides read TGTGCTACCATGGACAGGTATAGCACAGATACGCAGTATTTT. The chain recombines TRBV2 with TRBJ2-3; 7 positions match TRBD1. The CDR3 is made up of 14 amino acids. Germline CDR1 reads SNHLY; CDR2 reads FYNNEI.

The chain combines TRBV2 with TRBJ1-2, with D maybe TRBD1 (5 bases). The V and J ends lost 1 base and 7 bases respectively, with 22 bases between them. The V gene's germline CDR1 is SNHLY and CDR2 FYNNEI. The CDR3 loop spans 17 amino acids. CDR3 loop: CASSEGVLRGWARGYTF. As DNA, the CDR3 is TGTGCCAGCAGTGAAGGAGTGTTAAGGGGTTGGGCCCGTGGCTACACCTTC.

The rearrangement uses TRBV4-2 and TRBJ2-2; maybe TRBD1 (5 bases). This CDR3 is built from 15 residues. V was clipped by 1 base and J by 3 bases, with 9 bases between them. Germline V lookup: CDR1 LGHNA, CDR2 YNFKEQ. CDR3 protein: CASSQVEQDTGELFF. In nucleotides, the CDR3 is TGTGCCAGCAGCCAAGTGGAACAGGACACCGGGGAGCTGTTTTTT.

In DNA, the CDR3 is TGCAGCGTTGAAGTATCCCTTAGCGGGAGGGGTCACAATGAGCAGTTCTTC. Its translation: CSVEVSLSGRGHNEQFF. The chain carries TRBV29-1 and TRBJ2-1, with TRBD2 matching 11 bases. Germline assignment: CDR1 SQVTM and CDR2 ANQGSEA. CDR3 length: 17 amino acids. V was pared by 1 base and J by 5 bases, with 10 bases of the junction left unmatched.